This T cell receptor beta chain was identified in a study of vaccination effects on CD4 cells after COVID-19. General observations from the study: The study enrolled few convalescent patients and sampled no early post-infection timepoints. Infection-derived and vaccine-derived clones contracted markedly late after vaccination.

Subsequent to a culture period of around eleven days, CD4+ T cells were isolated. Fresh IL-2-containing medium replaced half the medium on days 3 and 7. Concerning this clone: Its antigen is currently unknown.

The CDR3 is 16 residues long. CDR1 is SGHRS and CDR2 is YFSETQ in the germline V gene. V was trimmed by 0 bases and J by 5 bases, leaving 17 bases between them. Some clones are missing from TCRdb's copy, which holds only in-frame ones; the method was immunoSEQ multiplex PCR. Seen here are some 27,000 clones, approximately 60% observed once, and the top ten hold less than 10%. This chain connects TRBV5-1 to TRBJ2-5; TRBD2 might be the D (7 bases). This TCR was sampled from a human donor who received a COVID-19 vaccine. The input for sequencing was CD4+ T cells from PBMCs cultured without peptide, taken before COVID-19 vaccination. CDR3 sequence (DNA): TGCGCCAGCAGCTTGGGGCCTGGGGGGGCCGTGGAGACCCAGTACTTC. Residues: CASSLGPGGAVETQYF.